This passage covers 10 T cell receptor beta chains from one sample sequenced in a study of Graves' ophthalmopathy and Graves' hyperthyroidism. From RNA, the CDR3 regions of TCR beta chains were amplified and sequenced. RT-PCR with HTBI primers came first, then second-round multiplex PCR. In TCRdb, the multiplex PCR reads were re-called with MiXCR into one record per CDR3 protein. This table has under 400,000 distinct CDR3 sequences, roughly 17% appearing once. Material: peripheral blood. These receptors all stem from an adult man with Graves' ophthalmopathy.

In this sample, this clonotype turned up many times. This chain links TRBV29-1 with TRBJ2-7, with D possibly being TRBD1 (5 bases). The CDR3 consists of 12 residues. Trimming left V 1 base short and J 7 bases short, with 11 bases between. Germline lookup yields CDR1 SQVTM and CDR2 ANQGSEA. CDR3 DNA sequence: TGCAGCGTTGAAGTTCTGGGGCGGGAGCAGTACTTC. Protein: CSVEVLGREQYF.

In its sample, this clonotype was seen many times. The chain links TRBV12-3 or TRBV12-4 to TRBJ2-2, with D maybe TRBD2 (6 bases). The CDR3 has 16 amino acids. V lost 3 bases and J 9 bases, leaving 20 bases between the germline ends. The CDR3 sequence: CASSLGSGGSAWELFF. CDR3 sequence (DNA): TGTGCCAGCAGTTTGGGTTCCGGGGGTTCGGCTTGGGAGCTGTTTTTT.

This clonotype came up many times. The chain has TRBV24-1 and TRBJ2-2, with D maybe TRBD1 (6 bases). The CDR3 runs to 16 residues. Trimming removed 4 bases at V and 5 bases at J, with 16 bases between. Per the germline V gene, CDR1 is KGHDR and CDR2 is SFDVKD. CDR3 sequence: CATSDSYTGSTGELFF. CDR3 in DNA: TGTGCCACCAGTGACTCCTATACAGGGTCGACCGGGGAGCTGTTTTTT.

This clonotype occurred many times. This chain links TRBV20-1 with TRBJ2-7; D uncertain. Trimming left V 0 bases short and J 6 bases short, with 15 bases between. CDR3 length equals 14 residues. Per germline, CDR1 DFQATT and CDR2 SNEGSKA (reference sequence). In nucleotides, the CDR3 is TGCAGTGCTAGAGATAATGGCCTGGCCGGCGAGCAGTACTTC. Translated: CSARDNGLAGEQYF.

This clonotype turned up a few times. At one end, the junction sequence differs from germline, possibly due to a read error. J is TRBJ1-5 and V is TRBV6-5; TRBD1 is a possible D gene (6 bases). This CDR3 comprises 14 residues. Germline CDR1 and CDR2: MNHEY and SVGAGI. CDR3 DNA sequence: TGTGCCAGCAGTTATATCGGGGGCGGGCAGCCCCAGCTTTTT. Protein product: CASSYIGGGQPQLF.

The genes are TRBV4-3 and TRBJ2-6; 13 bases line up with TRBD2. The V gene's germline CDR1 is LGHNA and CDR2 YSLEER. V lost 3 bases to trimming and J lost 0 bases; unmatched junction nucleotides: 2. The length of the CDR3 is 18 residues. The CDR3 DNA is TGCGCCAGCAGCCAGGGACTAGCGGGACCCTCTGGGGCCAACGTCCTGACTTTC. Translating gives CASSQGLAGPSGANVLTF.

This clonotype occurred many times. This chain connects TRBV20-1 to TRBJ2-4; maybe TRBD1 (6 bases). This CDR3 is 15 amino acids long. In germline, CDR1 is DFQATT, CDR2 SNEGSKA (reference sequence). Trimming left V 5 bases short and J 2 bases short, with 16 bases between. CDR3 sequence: CSAPHLQGPKNIQYF. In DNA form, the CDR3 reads TGCAGTGCTCCCCATCTACAGGGCCCCAAAAACATTCAGTACTTC.

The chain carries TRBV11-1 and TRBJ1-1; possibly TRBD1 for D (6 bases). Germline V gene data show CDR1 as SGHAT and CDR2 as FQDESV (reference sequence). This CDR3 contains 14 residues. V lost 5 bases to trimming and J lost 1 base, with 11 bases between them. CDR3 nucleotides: TGTGCCAGCAGCCTCTGGACAGCGAACACTGAAGCTTTCTTT. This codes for CASSLWTANTEAFF.

The CDR3 nucleotides read TGCGCCAGCAGCCTTGCAGACGGGACTAGCGGGAGGCGCACCGGGGAGCTGTTTTTT. This gives the protein CASSLADGTSGRRTGELFF. The chain couples TRBV5-1 to TRBJ2-2, with 15 positions matching TRBD2. Germline V CDR1 and CDR2: SGHRS, YFSETQ. Trimming removed 4 bases from V and 4 bases from J; junction bases left unmatched: 11. The length of the CDR3 is 19 residues.

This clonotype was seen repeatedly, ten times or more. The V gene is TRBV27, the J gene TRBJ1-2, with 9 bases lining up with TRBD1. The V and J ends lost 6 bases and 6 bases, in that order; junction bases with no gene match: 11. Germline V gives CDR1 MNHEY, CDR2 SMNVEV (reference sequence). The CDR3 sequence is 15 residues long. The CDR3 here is CASRDQTGTGNGYTF. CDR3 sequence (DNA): TGTGCCAGCAGAGACCAGACCGGGACAGGGAATGGCTACACCTTC.